The 28 T cell receptor beta chains below were found in one sample sequenced in a study of prognosis after radiotherapy for stage I lung cancer. Multiplex PCR, run in two rounds, amplified TCR beta CDR3 from genomic DNA. Primers were specific to each TRBV and TRBJ gene in first-round PCR. MiXCR, applied by TCRdb to the multiplex PCR reads, yields one record per CDR3 protein. The repertoire holds about 35,000 distinct CDR3 sequences, with 25% to 40% as singletons. This specimen was PBMCs, taken before or after stereotactic body radiation therapy (not recorded which). The receptors were gathered from a donor over 45 with non-small cell lung cancer.

About this clonotype: The germline gene is not matched at one end of the junction; a read error may be the cause. The chain carries TRBV20-1 and TRBJ2-3; 13 bases are shared with TRBD2. Looked up from germline, CDR1 is DFQATT and CDR2 is SNEGSKA (reference sequence). The length of the CDR3 is 14 residues. CDR3: CSATTSGRALTQYF. For the CDR3, the DNA is TGCAGTGCTACAACTAGCGGGAGGGCCCTCACGCAGTACTTT.

This clonotype has at least ten counts. This chain joins TRBV27 and TRBJ1-2, with 7 bases identical to TRBD1. Germline V gives CDR1 MNHEY, CDR2 SMNVEV (reference sequence). The CDR3 runs 14 residues. V lost 8 bases, J lost 0 bases, and 6 bases stayed unmatched. The CDR3 nucleotides are TGTGCCAGCTCCGGGGACAGTACTAACTATGGCTACACCTTC. It specifies CASSGDSTNYGYTF.

J is TRBJ2-7 and V is TRBV18; 11 nucleotides match TRBD2. V lost 3 bases and J lost 7; bases outside the gene matches: 17. The CDR3 loop spans 18 amino acids. Germline V gene data show CDR1 as KGHSH and CDR2 as LQKENI. The CDR3 sequence: CASSPAGNSGGAGHEQYF. The CDR3, as DNA: TGTGCCAGCTCACCTGCCGGGAATAGCGGGGGGGCCGGGCATGAGCAGTACTTC. Full variable domain (outside the CDR3, taken from reference TRBV18 and TRBJ2-7): NAGVMQNPRHLVRRRGQEARLRCSPMKGHSHVYWYRQLPEEGLKFMVYLQKENIIDESGMPKERFSAEFPKEGPSILRIQQVVRGDSAAYFCASSPAGNSGGAGHEQYFGPGTRLTVT.

This clonotype was counted ten times or more. V gene TRBV5-1 combines with J gene TRBJ2-3, with D tentatively TRBD1 (6 bases). Germline V lookup: CDR1 SGHRS, CDR2 YFSETQ. The V gene lost 3 bases and the J gene lost 5 bases, with 19 bases spanning the gap. This CDR3 region has 16 residues. CDR3: CASSSQGSGIGDTQYF. The CDR3 DNA is TGCGCCAGCAGCTCCCAGGGGTCCGGGATCGGAGATACGCAGTATTTT.

This clonotype was counted ten times or more. The chain joins TRBV6-1 to TRBJ1-2, with unresolved D. Trimming pared 6 bases from V and 4 bases from J, leaving 15 bases between. The CDR3 is made up of 14 amino acids. CDR1 is MNHNS, CDR2 SASEGT, per germline. DNA for the CDR3: TGTGCCAGCAGACCCCAGGAGGGAGGCTATGGCTACACCTTC. Protein: CASRPQEGGYGYTF.

This clonotype was found many times. This chain connects TRBV9 to TRBJ1-2; D gene unclear. This CDR3 region has 15 residues. Germline CDR1 SGDLS, CDR2 YYNGEE. V lost 4 bases to trimming and J lost 6 bases, with 19 bases between them. CDR3 coding DNA: TGTGCCAGCAGCTTCCGAGGTGTGGAGGTGGATGGCTACACCTTC. It codes for CASSFRGVEVDGYTF.

In its sample, this clonotype was seen many times. This CDR3 is CASSYSGQGAGYTF. CDR3 nucleotides: TGTGCCAGCAGTTACTCGGGGCAGGGGGCTGGCTACACCTTC. V is TRBV6-5 and J is TRBJ1-2; 8 bases agree with TRBD1. This CDR3 contains 14 residues. Germline V gene sequence: CDR1 MNHEY, CDR2 SVGAGI. The ends lost 0 bases at V and 7 bases at J; junction bases unmatched: 4.

This clonotype occurred many times. The V gene is TRBV6-1, the J gene TRBJ2-2, with a tentative D call TRBD2 (6 bases). Trimming took 4 bases from V and 3 from J, leaving 12 bases between them. The CDR3 contains 15 residues. Germline CDR1 and CDR2: MNHNS and SASEGT. The CDR3 nucleotides read TGTGCCAGCAGTGGGAGGGGAGGTCACACCGGGGAGCTGTTTTTT. Protein sequence: CASSGRGGHTGELFF.

This chain links TRBV5-4 with TRBJ2-7; 9 nucleotides match TRBD1. CDR1 is SGHNT, CDR2 YYREEE, per germline (reference sequence). Trimming removed 2 bases from V and 4 bases from J; junction bases left unmatched: 10. This CDR3 is 16 amino acids long. CDR3 sequence: CASSLNTTGGGYEQYF. CDR3 in DNA: TGTGCCAGCAGCTTAAACACGACAGGGGGTGGATACGAGCAGTACTTC.

Ten or more counts support this clonotype. The rearrangement links TRBV11-2 to TRBJ2-1; 7 positions agree with TRBD1. V shed 5 bases, J shed 7 bases, and the junction held 5 bases outside the gene matches. Germline V gene sequence: CDR1 SGHAT, CDR2 FQNNGV. This CDR3 has 13 residues. The CDR3 region is CASSPTGRNEQFF. CDR3 coding DNA: TGTGCCAGCAGCCCGACAGGGAGAAATGAGCAGTTCTTC.

This clonotype was detected ten times or more. V and J are TRBV5-8 and TRBJ2-1; 13 nucleotides agree with TRBD2. V lost 4 bases and J lost 7; bases outside the gene matches: 11. The germline V gene encodes CDR1 SGHTS and CDR2 YDEGEE. The CDR3 is 17 residues long. CDR3 in DNA: TGTGCCAGCAGCCTGAGGGGGACTAGCGGGGTCGGGAATGAGCAGTTCTTC. It codes for CASSLRGTSGVGNEQFF.

This clonotype has only a few counts. This sequence may be a read error, since a much larger clone differs from it by one base. The chain recombines TRBV5-1 with TRBJ2-1, with D perhaps TRBD1 (6 bases). The germline gives CDR1 SGHRS, CDR2 YFSETQ. V lost 3 bases to trimming and J lost 6 bases, with 22 bases between them. The CDR3 is 17 residues long. The CDR3 loop reads CASSSAPGTGCLNEQFF. DNA for the CDR3: TGCGCCAGCAGCTCAGCCCCGGGCACAGGGTGCCTCAATGAGCAGTTCTTC.

Note on this clonotype: A read error may produce the germline difference seen at one junction end. The chain carries TRBV6-1 and TRBJ2-2; possibly TRBD1 or TRBD2 for D (5 bases each). The CDR3 consists of 15 residues. Germline lookup yields CDR1 MNHNS and CDR2 SASEGT. The CDR3 DNA reads TGCGCCAGCATCTACGAGAGTGAGGGGTCCGGGGAGCTGTTTTTT. Its protein is CASIYESEGSGELFF.

In this sample, this clonotype turned up many times. The chain employs TRBV28 and TRBJ2-7; TRBD2 agrees at 12 bases. This CDR3 has 15 residues. CDR1 is MDHEN and CDR2 is SYDVKM in the germline V gene. The V segment lost 6 bases and the J segment 2 bases; nucleotides outside the gene matches: 5. The CDR3 loop is CASSRTSGKTYEQYF. CDR3 nucleotide sequence: TGTGCCAGCAGCCGGACTAGCGGGAAGACCTACGAGCAGTACTTC. The variable domain in full, with the rest retrieved from reference TRBV28 and TRBJ2-7, is DVKVTQSSRYLVKRTGEKVFLECVQDMDHENMFWYRQDPGLGLRLIYFSYDVKMKEKGDIPEGYSVSREKKERFSLILESASTNQTSMYLCASSRTSGKTYEQYFGPGTRLTVT.

The chain combines TRBV19 with TRBJ2-1, with D unclear. V was clipped by 2 bases and J by 8 bases, with 10 bases between them. Germline CDR1 reads LNHDA; CDR2 reads SQIVND (reference sequence). This CDR3 has 13 residues. CDR3 DNA sequence: TGTGCCAGTAGTATACTAGTGGGGTATGAGCAGTTCTTC. It is translated as CASSILVGYEQFF.

This chain joins TRBV6-1 and TRBJ2-7, with D perhaps matching TRBD2 (6 bases). Germline CDR1 and CDR2: MNHNS and SASEGT. CDR3 size: 15 residues. The V end lost 6 bases, the J end lost 1 base, and 16 bases lay between the germline ends. The CDR3 spells CASRRPGTASYEQYF. In nucleotides, the CDR3 is TGTGCCAGCAGGCGGCCCGGGACTGCATCCTACGAGCAGTACTTC.

This clonotype was seen ten or more times. This chain uses TRBV12-3 or TRBV12-4 with TRBJ2-1, with 8 bases aligning to TRBD2. V shed 7 bases and J 7 bases; nucleotides not matched to a gene: 12. The CDR3 extends over 15 amino acids. The CDR3 loop reads CASKASRGAWNEQFF. CDR3 nucleotides: TGTGCCAGCAAGGCGTCGCGGGGGGCCTGGAATGAGCAGTTCTTC.

This clonotype was observed many times. The J gene is TRBJ2-7, the V gene TRBV5-6, with 7 bases lining up with TRBD1. Germline loops: CDR1 SGHDT, CDR2 YYEEEE. This CDR3 has 12 amino acids. V was clipped by 3 bases and J by 3 bases; unmatched bases: 0. As DNA, the CDR3 is TGTGCCAGCAGCTGGGACAGCTACGAGCAGTACTTC. It translates to CASSWDSYEQYF.

This clonotype is labeled as medium-sized. This rearrangement joins TRBV6-1 to TRBJ2-2; D is unresolved. The CDR3 runs to 16 residues. The ends were cut back, 2 bases at V and 7 bases at J, with 17 bases in the middle. Germline CDR1 MNHNS, CDR2 SASEGT. Here the CDR3 reads CASSEQDGSVFGELFF. In DNA form, the CDR3 reads TGTGCCAGCAGTGAACAAGACGGTTCTGTATTCGGGGAGCTGTTTTTT.

This clonotype has at least ten counts. The chain uses TRBV10-2 and TRBJ2-3; 7 nucleotides line up with TRBD1. CDR1 WSHSY and CDR2 SAAADI come from the germline V gene. This CDR3 spans 16 amino acids. J lost 0 bases, V lost 5 bases, and 8 bases had no gene match. CDR3 protein: CASSSGTAHSTDTQYF. In DNA, the CDR3 is TGCGCCAGCAGTAGTGGGACAGCGCATAGCACAGATACGCAGTATTTT.

A note on this clonotype: This sequence is one base from a far larger clone and is likely a read error. The chain carries TRBV7-3 and TRBJ2-7; 7 nucleotides align to TRBD1. This CDR3 contains 14 residues. CDR1 and CDR2 from the germline V gene are SGHTA and FQGTGA. V lost 10 bases and J lost 6; bases outside the gene matches: 15. The CDR3 loop is CANSLYSGGTEQYF. As DNA, the CDR3 is TGTGCCAACAGTTTGTACTCAGGGGGTACCGAGCAGTACTTC.

This clonotype was observed at least ten times. The chain recombines TRBV6-1 with TRBJ1-4; TRBD1 matches at 8 bases. Germline CDR1 MNHNS, CDR2 SASEGT. Trimming removed 6 bases from V and 8 bases from J; junction bases left unmatched: 5. The CDR3 totals 13 residues. CDR3 loop: CASSQGAREKLFF. In DNA form, the CDR3 reads TGTGCCAGCAGCCAGGGGGCGCGAGAAAAACTGTTTTTT.

This clonotype was seen just once. The rearrangement joins TRBV12-3 or TRBV12-4 to TRBJ2-3; 9 nucleotides match TRBD2. Trimming at V came to 5 bases and at J to 6 bases, leaving 12 bases not matched to a gene. The CDR3 has 16 amino acids. The CDR3 DNA reads as TGTGCCAGCAGTCCGAGACTAGCGGCGGCCGTTGATACGCAGTATTTT. Its protein is CASSPRLAAAVDTQYF.

This clonotype was seen many times. The chain has TRBV11-2 and TRBJ2-4, with D maybe TRBD2 (6 bases). CDR3 length equals 14 residues. Trimming took off 5 bases at V and 10 bases at J, with 18 bases between the two ends. Germline V lookup: CDR1 SGHAT, CDR2 FQNNGV. As DNA, the CDR3 is TGTGCCAGCAGCGGTAGTGGGACTGGTTTGATTCAGTACTTC. This gives the protein CASSGSGTGLIQYF.

This clonotype was seen at least ten times. The chain recombines TRBV10-2 with TRBJ1-2, with 7 bases aligning to TRBD1. With V trimmed by 10 bases and J by 3 bases, 8 bases remained unmatched. This CDR3 has 13 amino acids. Germline lookup yields CDR1 WSHSY and CDR2 SAAADI. The CDR3 region is CATRQGDYYGYTF. DNA of the CDR3: TGCGCCACCAGACAGGGTGACTACTATGGCTACACCTTC.

This clonotype was observed many times. This chain uses TRBV6-1 with TRBJ1-2, with TRBD1 matching 8 bases. Germline-derived CDR1 and CDR2 are MNHNS and SASEGT. The J segment lost 7 bases and the V segment lost 0 bases, leaving 4 bases of the junction unmatched. The CDR3 totals 14 residues. In DNA, the CDR3 is TGTGCCAGCAGTGAAGCTGGCAGGGGGCCTGGCTACACCTTC. Its protein product is CASSEAGRGPGYTF.

This clonotype has at least ten counts. The chain uses TRBV19 and TRBJ1-5; a possible D gene is TRBD1 (6 bases). Germline-derived CDR1 and CDR2 are LNHDA and SQIVND (reference sequence). The CDR3 sequence is 14 residues long. The germline V and J ends were trimmed by 5 bases and 3 bases, with 11 bases remaining between them. The CDR3 nucleotides read TGTGCCAGTAGTCCTAGGGGGATCAATCAGCCCCAGCATTTT. Protein: CASSPRGINQPQHF.

This chain links TRBV28 with TRBJ2-3, with 11 positions matching TRBD1. This CDR3 has 16 residues. V lost 6 bases, J lost 6 bases, and 11 bases stayed unmatched. Germline V gene data show CDR1 as MDHEN and CDR2 as SYDVKM. CDR3 protein: CASRSEWTGGVDTQYF. In nucleotides, the CDR3 is TGTGCCAGCAGGAGTGAATGGACAGGGGGCGTGGATACGCAGTATTTT.